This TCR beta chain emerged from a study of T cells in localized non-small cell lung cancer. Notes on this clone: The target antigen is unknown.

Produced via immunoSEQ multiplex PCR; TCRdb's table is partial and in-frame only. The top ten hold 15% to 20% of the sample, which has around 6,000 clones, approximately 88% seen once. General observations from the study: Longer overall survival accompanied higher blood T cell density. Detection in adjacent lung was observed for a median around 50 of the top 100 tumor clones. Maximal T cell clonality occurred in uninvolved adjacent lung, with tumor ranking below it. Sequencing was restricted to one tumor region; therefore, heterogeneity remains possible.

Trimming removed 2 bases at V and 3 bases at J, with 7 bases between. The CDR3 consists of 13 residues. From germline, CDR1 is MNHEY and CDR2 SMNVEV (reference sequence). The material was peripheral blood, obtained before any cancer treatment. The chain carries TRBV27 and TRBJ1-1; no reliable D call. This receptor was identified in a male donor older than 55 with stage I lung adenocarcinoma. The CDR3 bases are TGTGCCAGCAGTTTACGGGAGGACACTGAAGCTTTCTTT. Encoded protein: CASSLREDTEAFF.